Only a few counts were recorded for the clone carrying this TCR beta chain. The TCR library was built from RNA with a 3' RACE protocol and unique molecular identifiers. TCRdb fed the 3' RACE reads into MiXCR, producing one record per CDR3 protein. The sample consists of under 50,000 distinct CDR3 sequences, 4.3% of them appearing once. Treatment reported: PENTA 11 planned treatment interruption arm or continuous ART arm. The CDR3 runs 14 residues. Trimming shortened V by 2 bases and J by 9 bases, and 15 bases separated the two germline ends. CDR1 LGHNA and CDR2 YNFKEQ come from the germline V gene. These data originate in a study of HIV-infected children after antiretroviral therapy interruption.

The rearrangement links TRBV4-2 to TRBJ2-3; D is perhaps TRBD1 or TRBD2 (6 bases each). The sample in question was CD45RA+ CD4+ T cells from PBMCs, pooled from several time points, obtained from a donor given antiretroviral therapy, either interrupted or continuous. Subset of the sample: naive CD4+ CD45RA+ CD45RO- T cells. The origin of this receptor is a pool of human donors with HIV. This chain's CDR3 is CASSQQIGGRTQYF. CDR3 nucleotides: TGTGCCAGCAGCCAACAAATCGGGGGCAGAACGCAGTATTTT.